The next 12 T cell receptor beta chains were all read from a single sample in a study of T-cell reconstitution after alpha-beta-depleted transplantation in children. The library targeted TCRbeta and was prepared with unique molecular identifiers. TCRdb used MiXCR to reprocess the PCR reads, holding one entry per CDR3 protein. Of hundreds of thousands of distinct CDR3 sequences listed, approximately 10% are singletons. The sample here was PBMCs from the stem cell graft donor, taken from the stem cell graft. The receptor set was obtained from a human donor who donated a stem cell graft to a child with acute myeloid leukemia.

The J gene is TRBJ2-1, the V gene TRBV9; weak D call: TRBD2 (6 bases). The CDR3 spans 16 residues. Trimming shortened V by 3 bases and J by 0 bases, and 13 bases separated the two germline ends. The germline gives CDR1 SGDLS, CDR2 YYNGEE. CDR3 sequence (DNA): TGTGCCAGCAGCGCCCAACCGGGACTCTCCTACAATGAGCAGTTCTTC. This gives the protein CASSAQPGLSYNEQFF.

This clonotype has a handful of counts. The DNA of the CDR3 is TGTGCCACCAGCAGAGCGCTAACGGACAGGGATAGCAATCAGCCCCAGCATTTT. Protein: CATSRALTDRDSNQPQHF. V usage is TRBV15 and J usage is TRBJ1-5, with TRBD1 matching over 8 bases. The trim removed 1 base at V and 0 bases at J, leaving 8 bases unmatched. In germline, CDR1 is LNHNV, CDR2 YYDKDF (reference sequence). The CDR3 consists of 18 residues.

This clonotype appeared a few times. J is TRBJ1-2 and V is TRBV20-1; 9 nucleotides align to TRBD1. CDR3 size: 13 residues. Germline CDR1 and CDR2: DFQATT and SNEGSKA (reference sequence). The V gene end was trimmed by 2 bases and the J gene end by 8 bases; junction bases not matched to a gene: 6. In nucleotides, the CDR3 is TGCAGTGCTAGACCCGGGACAGGGTTAGGCTACACCTTC. It codes for CSARPGTGLGYTF.

This clonotype came up many times. The genes are TRBV3-1 and TRBJ1-2; D may be TRBD1 (5 bases). This CDR3 region has 19 residues. V lost 1 base and J lost 2, with 23 bases in between. Germline CDR1 LGHDT, CDR2 YNNKEL (reference sequence). DNA for the CDR3: TGTGCCAGCAGCCAAGGGGCTTACGGGACGCTCGAGGGCAACTATGGCTACACCTTC. It encodes CASSQGAYGTLEGNYGYTF.

The chain recombines TRBV20-1 with TRBJ2-1; the match to TRBD2 covers 10 bases. Germline lookup yields CDR1 DFQATT and CDR2 SNEGSKA (reference sequence). V lost 3 bases to trimming and J lost 15 bases; unmatched junction nucleotides: 11. This CDR3 contains 13 residues. The CDR3 sequence: CSASETSGPKMFF. Written as DNA, the CDR3 is TGCAGTGCTAGTGAGACTAGCGGGCCCAAAATGTTCTTC.

This clonotype occurred many times. The chain uses TRBV5-1 and TRBJ2-3; no reliable D call. The germline V and J ends were trimmed by 4 bases and 3 bases, with 12 bases remaining between them. The germline V gene encodes CDR1 SGHRS and CDR2 YFSETQ. This CDR3 is built from 14 residues. The chain's CDR3 is CASSPSYRTDTQYF. The CDR3 coding sequence is TGCGCCAGCAGCCCTAGTTATAGGACAGATACGCAGTATTTT.

This chain connects TRBV4-3 to TRBJ2-1, with 7 bases lining up with TRBD2. The CDR3 spans 16 residues. V shed 4 bases and J 6 bases; nucleotides not matched to a gene: 12. The germline CDR1 and CDR2 sequences are LGHNA and YSLEER. CDR3 in DNA: TGCGCCAGCAGCCCACTCCCCGACGCTAGCGGCAATGAGCAGTTCTTC. Its translation is CASSPLPDASGNEQFF.

The gene calls are TRBV20-1 and TRBJ2-3; TRBD2 might be the D (5 bases). The germline V and J ends were trimmed by 3 bases and 4 bases, with 14 bases remaining between them. The CDR3 spans 14 residues. The germline V gene encodes CDR1 DFQATT and CDR2 SNEGSKA (reference sequence). The CDR3 DNA sequence: TGCAGTGCTAGGGTCGTTGGACTTCCAGATACGCAGTATTTT. It translates to CSARVVGLPDTQYF.

This clonotype was seen only a few times. The V and J genes are TRBV20-1 and TRBJ2-7; TRBD2 matches at 13 bases. The germline V gene has CDR1 DFQATT and CDR2 SNEGSKA (reference sequence). Trimming took 5 bases from V and 5 from J; bases not matched to a gene: 9. This CDR3 is built from 15 residues. As DNA, the CDR3 is TGCAGTGCTTTCCCCGGACTAGCGGGAGTACACGAGCAGTACTTC. Protein product: CSAFPGLAGVHEQYF.

There are many counts of this clonotype. This chain links TRBV6-2 or TRBV6-3 with TRBJ2-7; D possibly uses TRBD1 or TRBD2 (7 bases each). Deletions cut 4 bases from V and 5 bases from J, with 12 bases between. The germline V gene encodes CDR1 MNHEY and CDR2 SVGEGT. The CDR3 is 13 amino acids. CDR3 region: CASSFQGGNEQYF. As DNA, the CDR3 is TGTGCCAGCAGTTTCCAGGGGGGGAACGAGCAGTACTTC.

This clonotype appeared many times. The V gene is TRBV7-2, the J gene TRBJ1-1; D perhaps matches TRBD1 (5 bases). Trimming left V 3 bases short and J 0 bases short, with 8 bases between. CDR3 length equals 14 residues. Germline loops: CDR1 SGHTA, CDR2 FQGNSA. The CDR3 reads CASSFGTMNTEAFF. The CDR3 nucleotides read TGTGCCAGCAGCTTCGGGACCATGAACACTGAAGCTTTCTTT.

This chain joins TRBV5-1 and TRBJ2-7, with TRBD1 identical over 9 bases. There are 14 residues in the CDR3. Germline assignment: CDR1 SGHRS and CDR2 YFSETQ. V trimming: 4 bases; J trimming: 4 bases; junction bases outside the gene matches: 6. CDR3 region: CASSQGQGLYEQYF. CDR3 nucleotide sequence: TGCGCCAGCAGCCAGGGACAGGGACTTTACGAGCAGTACTTC.